The text below deals with one TCR beta chain. Its antigen is not identified. The entry originates in a study of shared clonotypes between healthy human individuals. From germline, CDR1 is MDHEN and CDR2 SYDVKM. The V end was cut by 3 bases, the J end by 2 bases, with 11 bases between. The CDR3 length is 16 residues. Study-wide results and caveats: Memory subsets generally showed smaller estimated richness than naive subsets did. For naive CD4 cells, approximately 4.8% of clonotypes were shared across a handful of donors.

Each replicate PCR on the sorted subsets used 200 ng DNA (about 30,000 T cell genomes). Only in-frame clones appear in the TCRdb table, and some are missing; sequencing was by immunoSEQ multiplex PCR. The profile shows 2 million to 2.5 million clones, 80% to 95% of them singletons. This chain uses TRBV28 with TRBJ2-6, with D hard to call. Sample: naive CD4+ T cells from PBMCs. Subset defined: CD45RA+ positively selected. The clonotype originates from a man aged 18-30 years in good health. Some clones in this sample may be carry-over from other donors' samples. CDR3 sequence (DNA): TGTGCCAGCAGTTTGTTGTATGGGGCTGGGGCCAACGTCCTGACTTTC. It translates to CASSLLYGAGANVLTF. Based on the CDR3 plus reference TRBV28 and TRBJ2-6, the full variable domain is DVKVTQSSRYLVKRTGEKVFLECVQDMDHENMFWYRQDPGLGLRLIYFSYDVKMKEKGDIPEGYSVSREKKERFSLILESASTNQTSMYLCASSLLYGAGANVLTFGAGSRLTVL.